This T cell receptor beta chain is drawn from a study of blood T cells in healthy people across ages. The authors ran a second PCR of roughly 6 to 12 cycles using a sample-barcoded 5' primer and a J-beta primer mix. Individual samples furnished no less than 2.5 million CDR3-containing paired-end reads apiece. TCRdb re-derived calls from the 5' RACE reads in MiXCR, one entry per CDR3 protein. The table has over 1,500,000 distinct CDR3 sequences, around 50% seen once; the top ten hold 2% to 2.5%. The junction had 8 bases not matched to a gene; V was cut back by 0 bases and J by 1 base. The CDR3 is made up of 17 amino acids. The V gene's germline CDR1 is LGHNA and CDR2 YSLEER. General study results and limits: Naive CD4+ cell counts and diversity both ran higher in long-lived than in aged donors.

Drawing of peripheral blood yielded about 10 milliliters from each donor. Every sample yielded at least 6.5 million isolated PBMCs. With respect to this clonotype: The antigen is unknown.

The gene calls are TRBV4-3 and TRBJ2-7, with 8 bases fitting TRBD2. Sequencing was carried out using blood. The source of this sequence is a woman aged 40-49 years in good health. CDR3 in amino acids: CASSQDSGATGSYEQYF. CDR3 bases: TGCGCCAGCAGCCAAGATAGCGGGGCCACCGGGTCCTACGAGCAGTACTTC.